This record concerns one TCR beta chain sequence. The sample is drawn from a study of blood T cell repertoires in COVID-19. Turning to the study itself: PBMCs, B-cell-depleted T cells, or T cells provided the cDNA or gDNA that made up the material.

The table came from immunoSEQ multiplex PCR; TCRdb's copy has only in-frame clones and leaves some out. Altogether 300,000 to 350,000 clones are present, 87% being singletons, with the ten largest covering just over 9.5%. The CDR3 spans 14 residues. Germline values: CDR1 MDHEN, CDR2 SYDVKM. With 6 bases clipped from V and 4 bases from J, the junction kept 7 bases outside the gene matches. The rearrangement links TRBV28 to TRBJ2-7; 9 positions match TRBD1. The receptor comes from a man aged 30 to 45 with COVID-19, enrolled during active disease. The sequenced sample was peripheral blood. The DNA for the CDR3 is TGTGCCAGCAGCCGCACAGGGGGCGTATACGAGCAGTACTTC. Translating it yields CASSRTGGVYEQYF.